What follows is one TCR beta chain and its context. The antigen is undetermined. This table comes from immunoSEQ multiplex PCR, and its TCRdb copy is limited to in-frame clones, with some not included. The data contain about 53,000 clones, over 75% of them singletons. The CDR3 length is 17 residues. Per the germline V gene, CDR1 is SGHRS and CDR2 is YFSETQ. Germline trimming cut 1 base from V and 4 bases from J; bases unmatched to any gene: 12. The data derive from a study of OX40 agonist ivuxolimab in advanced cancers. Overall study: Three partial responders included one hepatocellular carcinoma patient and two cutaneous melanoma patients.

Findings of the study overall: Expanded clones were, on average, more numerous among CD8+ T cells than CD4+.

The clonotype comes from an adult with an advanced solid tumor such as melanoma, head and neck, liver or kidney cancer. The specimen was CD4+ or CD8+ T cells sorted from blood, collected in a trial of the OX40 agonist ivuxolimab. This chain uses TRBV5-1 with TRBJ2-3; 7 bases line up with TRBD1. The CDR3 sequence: CASSLFSGTGDPDTQYF. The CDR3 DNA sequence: TGCGCCAGCAGCTTGTTCTCTGGAACAGGGGACCCAGATACGCAGTATTTT.